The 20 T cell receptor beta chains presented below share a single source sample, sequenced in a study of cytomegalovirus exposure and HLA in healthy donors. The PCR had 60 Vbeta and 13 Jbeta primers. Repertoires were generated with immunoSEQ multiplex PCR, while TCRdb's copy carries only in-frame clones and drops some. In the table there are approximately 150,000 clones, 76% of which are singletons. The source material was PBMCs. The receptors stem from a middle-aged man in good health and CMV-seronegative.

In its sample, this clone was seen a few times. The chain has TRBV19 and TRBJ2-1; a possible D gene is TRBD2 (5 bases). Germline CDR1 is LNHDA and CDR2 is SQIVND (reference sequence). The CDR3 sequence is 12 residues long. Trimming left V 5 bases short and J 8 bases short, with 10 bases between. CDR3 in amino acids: CASSSSLYEQFF. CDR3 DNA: TGTGCCAGTAGTTCTAGCCTCTATGAGCAGTTCTTC.

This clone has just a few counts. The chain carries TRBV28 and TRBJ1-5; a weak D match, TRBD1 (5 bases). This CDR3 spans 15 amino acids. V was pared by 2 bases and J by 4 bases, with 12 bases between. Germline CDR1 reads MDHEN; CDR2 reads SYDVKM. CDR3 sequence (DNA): TGTGCCAGCAGTTTACCCGGGGGTAGGAATCAGCCCCAGCATTTT. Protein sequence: CASSLPGGRNQPQHF. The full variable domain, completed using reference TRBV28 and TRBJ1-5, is DVKVTQSSRYLVKRTGEKVFLECVQDMDHENMFWYRQDPGLGLRLIYFSYDVKMKEKGDIPEGYSVSREKKERFSLILESASTNQTSMYLCASSLPGGRNQPQHFGDGTRLSIL.

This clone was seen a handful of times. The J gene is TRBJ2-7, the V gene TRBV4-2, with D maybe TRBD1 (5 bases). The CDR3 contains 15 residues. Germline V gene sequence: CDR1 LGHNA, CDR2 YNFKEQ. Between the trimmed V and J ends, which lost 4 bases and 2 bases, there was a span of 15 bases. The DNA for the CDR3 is TGTGCCAGCAGCCGAGAACAGGAGAGAACCTACGAGCAGTACTTC. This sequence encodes CASSREQERTYEQYF.

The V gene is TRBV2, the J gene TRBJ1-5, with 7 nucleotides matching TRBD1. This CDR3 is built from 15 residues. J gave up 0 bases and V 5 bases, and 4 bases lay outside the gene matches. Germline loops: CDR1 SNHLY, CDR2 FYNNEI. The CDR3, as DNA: TGTGCCAGCAGTCCGGGACAGTCTAGCAATCAGCCCCAGCATTTT. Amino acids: CASSPGQSSNQPQHF.

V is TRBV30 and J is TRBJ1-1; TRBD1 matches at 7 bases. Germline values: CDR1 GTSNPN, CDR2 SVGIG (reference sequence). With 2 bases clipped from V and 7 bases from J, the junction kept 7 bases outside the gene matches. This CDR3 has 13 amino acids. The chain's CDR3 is CAWSRDSPYEAFF. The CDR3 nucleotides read TGTGCCTGGAGTAGGGACAGCCCGTATGAAGCTTTCTTT.

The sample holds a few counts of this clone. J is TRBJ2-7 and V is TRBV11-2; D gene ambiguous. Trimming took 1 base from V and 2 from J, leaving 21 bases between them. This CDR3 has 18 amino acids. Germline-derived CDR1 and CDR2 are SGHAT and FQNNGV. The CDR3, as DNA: TGTGCCAGCAGCTTAGGGCAGGCCGGCCCGACCCTCCCCTACGAGCAGTACTTC. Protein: CASSLGQAGPTLPYEQYF.

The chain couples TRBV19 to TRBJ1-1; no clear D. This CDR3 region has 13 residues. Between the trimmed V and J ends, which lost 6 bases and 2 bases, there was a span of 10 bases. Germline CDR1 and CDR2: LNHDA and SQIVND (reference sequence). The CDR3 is CASRKTPNTEAFF. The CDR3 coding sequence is TGTGCCAGTAGGAAGACTCCAAACACTGAAGCTTTCTTT.

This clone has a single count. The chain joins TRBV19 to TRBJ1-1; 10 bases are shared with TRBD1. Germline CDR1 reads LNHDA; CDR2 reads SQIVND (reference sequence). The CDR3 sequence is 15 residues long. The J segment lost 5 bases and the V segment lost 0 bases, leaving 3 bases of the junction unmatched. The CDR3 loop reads CASSIEGTGETEAFF. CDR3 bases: TGTGCCAGTAGTATAGAAGGGACAGGGGAGACTGAAGCTTTCTTT.

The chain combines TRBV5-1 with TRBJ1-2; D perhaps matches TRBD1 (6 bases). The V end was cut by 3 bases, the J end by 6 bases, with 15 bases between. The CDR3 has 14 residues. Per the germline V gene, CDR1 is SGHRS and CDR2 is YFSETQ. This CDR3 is CASSSLQGVDGYTF. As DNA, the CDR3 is TGCGCCAGCAGCTCGCTACAGGGTGTGGATGGCTACACCTTC.

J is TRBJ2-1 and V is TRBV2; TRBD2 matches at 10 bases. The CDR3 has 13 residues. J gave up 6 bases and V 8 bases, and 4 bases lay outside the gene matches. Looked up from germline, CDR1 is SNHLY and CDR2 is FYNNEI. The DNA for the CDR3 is TGTGCCAGCCCATGGACTAGCGGCAATGAGCAGTTCTTC. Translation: CASPWTSGNEQFF.

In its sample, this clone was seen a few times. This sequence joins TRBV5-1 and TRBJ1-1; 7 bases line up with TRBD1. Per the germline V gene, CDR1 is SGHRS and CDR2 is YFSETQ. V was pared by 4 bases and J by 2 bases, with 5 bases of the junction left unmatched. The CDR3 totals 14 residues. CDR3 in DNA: TGCGCCAGCAGCAGACAGGGTACTAACACTGAAGCTTTCTTT. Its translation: CASSRQGTNTEAFF. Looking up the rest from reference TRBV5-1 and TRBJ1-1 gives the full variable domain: KAGVTQTPRYLIKTRGQQVTLSCSPISGHRSVSWYQQTPGQGLQFLFEYFSETQRNKGNFPGRFSGRQFSNSRSEMNVSTLELGDSALYLCASSRQGTNTEAFFGQGTRLTVV.

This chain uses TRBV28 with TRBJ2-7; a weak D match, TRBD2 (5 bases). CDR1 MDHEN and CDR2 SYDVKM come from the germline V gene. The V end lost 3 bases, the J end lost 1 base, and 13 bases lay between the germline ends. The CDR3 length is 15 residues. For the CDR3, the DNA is TGTGCCAGCAGTTTTAGAGGGAAACTTTCCTACGAGCAGTACTTC. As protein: CASSFRGKLSYEQYF. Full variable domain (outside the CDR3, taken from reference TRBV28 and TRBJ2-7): DVKVTQSSRYLVKRTGEKVFLECVQDMDHENMFWYRQDPGLGLRLIYFSYDVKMKEKGDIPEGYSVSREKKERFSLILESASTNQTSMYLCASSFRGKLSYEQYFGPGTRLTVT.

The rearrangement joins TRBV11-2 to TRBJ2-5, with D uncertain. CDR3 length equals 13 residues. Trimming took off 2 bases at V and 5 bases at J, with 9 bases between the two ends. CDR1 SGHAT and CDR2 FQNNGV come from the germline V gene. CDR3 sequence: CASSLIPLETQYF. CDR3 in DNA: TGTGCCAGCAGCTTAATTCCCCTGGAGACCCAGTACTTC.

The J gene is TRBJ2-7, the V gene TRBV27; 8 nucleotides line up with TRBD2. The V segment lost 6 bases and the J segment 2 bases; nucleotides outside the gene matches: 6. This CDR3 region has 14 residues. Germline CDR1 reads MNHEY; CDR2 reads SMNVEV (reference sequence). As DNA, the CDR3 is TGTGCCAGCAGAAGACTAGCGTCTACCTACGAGCAGTACTTC. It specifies CASRRLASTYEQYF.

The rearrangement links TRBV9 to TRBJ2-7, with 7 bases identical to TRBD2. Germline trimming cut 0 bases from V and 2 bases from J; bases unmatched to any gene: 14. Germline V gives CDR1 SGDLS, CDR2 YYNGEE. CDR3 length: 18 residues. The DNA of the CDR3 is TGTGCCAGCAGCGTAGGCCCCCTAGGCCCGGGACTAACCTACGAGCAGTACTTC. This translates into CASSVGPLGPGLTYEQYF. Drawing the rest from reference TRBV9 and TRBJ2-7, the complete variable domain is DSGVTQTPKHLITATGQRVTLRCSPRSGDLSVYWYQQSLDQGLQFLIQYYNGEERAKGNILERFSAQQFPDLHSELNLSSLELGDSALYFCASSVGPLGPGLTYEQYFGPGTRLTVT.

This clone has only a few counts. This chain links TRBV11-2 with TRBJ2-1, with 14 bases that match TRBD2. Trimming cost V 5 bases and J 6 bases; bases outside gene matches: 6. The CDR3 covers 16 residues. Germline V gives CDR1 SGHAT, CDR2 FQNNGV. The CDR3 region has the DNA TGTGCCAGCAGCCAAGGACTAGCGGGAGGAATCAATGAGCAGTTCTTC. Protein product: CASSQGLAGGINEQFF.

The CDR3 DNA is TGTGCCAGCAGCTCCCCTCTGGGCAGAGATACGCAGTATTTT. Translated: CASSSPLGRDTQYF. The rearrangement uses TRBV5-4 and TRBJ2-3; D ambiguous. CDR3 length equals 14 residues. Trimming left V 3 bases short and J 5 bases short, with 13 bases between. Germline V CDR1 and CDR2: SGHNT, YYREEE (reference sequence).

The CDR3 reads CASSVDGDTGELFF. The DNA for the CDR3 is TGTGCCAGCAGTGTCGACGGAGACACCGGGGAGCTGTTTTTT. V is TRBV6-5 and J is TRBJ2-2; no firm D call. CDR1 and CDR2 from the germline V gene are MNHEY and SVGAGI. Trimming left V 5 bases short and J 3 bases short, with 10 bases between. The CDR3 loop spans 14 amino acids.

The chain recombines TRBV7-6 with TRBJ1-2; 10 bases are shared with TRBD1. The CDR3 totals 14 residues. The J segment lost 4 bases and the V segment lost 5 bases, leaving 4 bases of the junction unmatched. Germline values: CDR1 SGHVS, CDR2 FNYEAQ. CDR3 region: CASSPRDRGYGYTF. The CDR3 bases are TGTGCCAGCAGCCCCCGGGACAGGGGCTATGGCTACACCTTC.

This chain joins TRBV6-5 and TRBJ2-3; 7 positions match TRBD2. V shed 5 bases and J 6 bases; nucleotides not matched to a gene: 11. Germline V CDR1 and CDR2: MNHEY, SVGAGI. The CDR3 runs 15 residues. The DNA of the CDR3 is TGTGCCAGCAGTCCTCAGGGTAGCGGGCCGGATACGCAGTATTTT. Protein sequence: CASSPQGSGPDTQYF.